The rows below give T cell receptor beta chains drawn from one sample of a study of blood T cell repertoires in COVID-19. Sequencing was performed with immunoSEQ multiplex PCR; in TCRdb, only in-frame clones are kept and a portion is missing. The data contain tens of thousands of clones, roughly 89% of them seen just once; the ten biggest clones take up 4% to 5%. The source material was peripheral blood. These receptors all stem from a woman in her fifties or sixties with active COVID-19. Both conserved end residues are part of each CDR3. Each record gives: clone size, J gene, D gene, V gene, CDR3 DNA, CDR3 protein. The D gene is left open where the match is weak. Size tells how often a clone was seen (once, few, many) or the class of an expanded clone, and some rows leave it out.

>-|TRBJ2-1|TRBD2|TRBV5-1
TGCGCCAGCAGCCCCACCCCGAGACTAGCGGGAGTCCACAATGAGCAGTTCTTC
CASSPTPRLAGVHNEQFF
>-|TRBJ2-7|-|TRBV28
TGTGCCAGCAGTTTACCCACCCGCGGGCGTACCTACGAGCAGTACTTC
CASSLPTRGRTYEQYF
>-|TRBJ2-3|-|TRBV2
TGTGCCAGCAGTCTTGGTCGGGGCACAGATACGCAGTATTTT
CASSLGRGTDTQYF
>-|TRBJ1-5|TRBD1|TRBV6-5
TGTGCCAGCAGCGGGACAGGTATCAGCAATCAGCCCCAGCATTTT
CASSGTGISNQPQHF
>-|TRBJ1-1|TRBD1|TRBV3-1/TRBV3-2
TGTGCCAGCAGCCTTGGGACAGGGAACACTGAAGCTTTCTTT
CASSLGTGNTEAFF
>once|TRBJ2-7|-|TRBV19
TGTGCCAGTAGTATATCCGCGGAGGACGGCTACGAGCAGTACTTC
CASSISAEDGYEQYF
>-|TRBJ1-3|TRBD1|TRBV19
TGTGCCAGAGAGGACAGGGCTGCCGGAAACACCATATATTTT
CAREDRAAGNTIYF
>-|TRBJ1-4|-|TRBV7-9
TGTGCCAGCAGCTTAGGACAGGCGGCAACTAATGAAAAACTGTTTTTT
CASSLGQAATNEKLFF
>-|TRBJ1-1|-|TRBV30
TGTGCCTGGAGTGTACGCGAAAATGAAGCTTTCTTT
CAWSVRENEAFF
>-|TRBJ1-1|TRBD1|TRBV5-1
TGCGCCAGCAGTCCCAGGGGGGCTCCGAACACTGAAGCTTTCTTT
CASSPRGAPNTEAFF
>-|TRBJ1-5|-|TRBV21-1
TGTGCCAGCAGCGACAGGGGGCAACAGCCCCAGCATTTT
CASSDRGQQPQHF
>-|TRBJ2-1|-|TRBV2
TGTGCCAGCAGAGACTCCCGAAACACCTACAATGAGCAGTTCTTC
CASRDSRNTYNEQFF
>-|TRBJ2-5|TRBD2|TRBV7-8
TGTGCCAGCATTCTCCGCGGGGGGTACCAAGAGACCCAGTACTTC
CASILRGGYQETQYF
>-|TRBJ1-4|-|TRBV19
TGTGCCAGTACCTCAATAGGGCGACTCAGGGATGAAAAACTGTTTTTT
CASTSIGRLRDEKLFF
>-|TRBJ2-5|-|TRBV5-1
TGCGCCAGCAGCTCCTTAGCGGAAGAGACCCAGTACTTC
CASSSLAEETQYF
>-|TRBJ2-7|TRBD2|TRBV3-1/TRBV3-2
TGTGCCAGCAGCTACGGGACTAGCGGGAGCACCTACGAGCAGTACTTC
CASSYGTSGSTYEQYF
>-|TRBJ2-5|-|TRBV5-1
TGCGCCAGCAGCTTGGTGTGGCAGGGTGGAGAGACCCAGTACTTC
CASSLVWQGGETQYF
>-|TRBJ2-1|TRBD1|TRBV2
TGTGCCAGCACCGGACAGGGGGTTTATGAGCAGTTCTTC
CASTGQGVYEQFF
>-|TRBJ1-2|TRBD1|TRBV15
TGTGCCACCAGCAGAGACGGGACAGTGAACTATGGCTACACCTTC
CATSRDGTVNYGYTF
>-|TRBJ1-5|-|TRBV19
TGTGCCAGTAATCGAGGGCTAGAGAGCAATCAGCCCCAGCATTTT
CASNRGLESNQPQHF
>-|TRBJ1-3|-|TRBV4-2
TGTGCCAGCAGCCAAGACTCGGGGGGCGGAAACACCATATATTTT
CASSQDSGGGNTIYF
>-|TRBJ1-5|-|TRBV25-1
TGTGCCAGCAGTGACGGGAGGGATCAGCCCCAGCATTTT
CASSDGRDQPQHF
>-|TRBJ1-1|-|TRBV2
TGTGCCAGCACCTCGATGGCAGTCACTGAAGCTTTCTTT
CASTSMAVTEAFF
>-|TRBJ1-2|-|TRBV6-5
TGTGCCAGCAGTTTGGGACACCTCTATGGCTACACCTTC
CASSLGHLYGYTF
>-|TRBJ2-5|-|TRBV27
TGTGCCAGCCGAAGGGGGAACCAAGAGACCCAGTACTTC
CASRRGNQETQYF
>-|TRBJ1-6|TRBD1|TRBV27
TGTGCCAGCAGTTTAGACAGGGGAAATTCACCCCTCCACTTT
CASSLDRGNSPLHF
>-|TRBJ2-3|-|TRBV23-1
TGCGCCAGCAGTCACTCCTCCCGAAACCGGGCCCGTCGACAGTATACGCAGTATTTT
CASSHSSRNRARRQYTQYF
>-|TRBJ2-7|-|TRBV11-2
TGTGCCAGCAGCTTAGATCTGCAGGGGGGTTCCTACGAGCAGTACTTC
CASSLDLQGGSYEQYF
>-|TRBJ1-1|TRBD1|TRBV19
TGTGCCAGTAGGGGGACAGAGAACACTGAAGCTTTCTTT
CASRGTENTEAFF
>-|TRBJ1-4|-|TRBV5-1
TGCGCCAGCCGGCGGGCACACAATGAAAAACTGTTTTTT
CASRRAHNEKLFF
>-|TRBJ1-5|TRBD1|TRBV28
TGTGCCAGCAGTTTGTCAGGGACAGGGGGCTTCAATCAGCCCCAGCATTTT
CASSLSGTGGFNQPQHF
>-|TRBJ1-2|-|TRBV5-1
TGCGCCAGCAGTGCAGCTAACTATGGCTACACCTTC
CASSAANYGYTF
>-|TRBJ2-3|TRBD1|TRBV29-1
TGCAGCGCTTCGGGACAGGGGGCTAGGGATACGCAGTATTTT
CSASGQGARDTQYF
>-|TRBJ2-1|TRBD1|TRBV6-5
TGTGCCAGCAGTTACAGACAGGGAGACAATGGCGAGCAGTTCTTC
CASSYRQGDNGEQFF
>once|TRBJ2-7|TRBD1|TRBV25-1
TGTGCCAGCAGTGAAGGACAGGCCTACGAGCAGTACTTC
CASSEGQAYEQYF
>-|TRBJ2-1|-|TRBV24-1
TGTGCCACCAGTGATTTTACCGGGAGCTCCTACAATGAGCAGTTCTTC
CATSDFTGSSYNEQFF
>once|TRBJ2-5|TRBD2|TRBV2
TGTGCCAGCAGAGGGGGACTAGCGGGCCGTCAAGAGACCCAGTACTTC
CASRGGLAGRQETQYF
>-|TRBJ2-3|TRBD2|TRBV19
TGTGCCAGTAGTGCATCTAGCGGGATTAACCCGAGCACAGATACGCAGTATTTT
CASSASSGINPSTDTQYF
>few|TRBJ2-7|-|TRBV12-3/TRBV12-4
TGTGCCAGCAGTTTAGTTGGCTCTGACGAGCAGTACTTC
CASSLVGSDEQYF
>-|TRBJ2-1|-|TRBV6-5
TGTGCCAGCAGTTACTCTGGAGGCGTCGGCCGTGTTGAGCAGTTCTTC
CASSYSGGVGRVEQFF
>few|TRBJ1-2|-|TRBV24-1
TGTGCCACCAGTGACCCCACTTCGAACTATGGCTACACCTTC
CATSDPTSNYGYTF
>-|TRBJ2-7|TRBD1|TRBV5-1
TGCGCCAGCAGCTTGGATAGGGGGCTCTACGAGCAGTACTTC
CASSLDRGLYEQYF
>-|TRBJ1-2|-|TRBV24-1
TGTGCCACCAGTGCTCCCAACAGGGTTGGCTATGGCTACACCTTC
CATSAPNRVGYGYTF
>-|TRBJ2-7|-|TRBV6-5
TGTGCCAGCAGTACAGGGCAGGGTAAGCAGTACTTC
CASSTGQGKQYF
>-|TRBJ2-3|TRBD1|TRBV19
TGTGCCAGTAGTATAGGTAGACAGGGGGCAGGGGATACGCAGTATTTT
CASSIGRQGAGDTQYF
>-|TRBJ2-2|TRBD1|TRBV7-9
TGTGCCAGCAGCTTAGTCGTGAGACAGGGGACCACCGGGGAGCTGTTTTTT
CASSLVVRQGTTGELFF
>-|TRBJ1-1|TRBD1|TRBV5-1
TGCGCCAGCAGCTCCAGGGGGAGTTTAAACACTGAAGCTTTCTTT
CASSSRGSLNTEAFF
>-|TRBJ2-7|TRBD2|TRBV27
TGTGCCAGCAGTTCGCCGGGGAGGGCGTCCCACGAGCAGTACTTC
CASSSPGRASHEQYF
>-|TRBJ1-4|-|TRBV24-1
TGTGCCACCAGTGATCCTAACCAGGACATTTCAACTAATGAAAAACTGTTTTTT
CATSDPNQDISTNEKLFF
>-|TRBJ1-5|TRBD1|TRBV7-2
TGTGCCAGCAGCCCAGGACAGGTGAGCAATCAGCCCCAGCATTTT
CASSPGQVSNQPQHF
>-|TRBJ1-1|-|TRBV19
TGTGCCAGTAGTATTACCCTGGGAGGGGACACTGAAGCTTTCTTT
CASSITLGGDTEAFF
>-|TRBJ2-3|-|TRBV9
TGTGCCAGCAGCGGGTTGACTAACACAGATACGCAGTATTTT
CASSGLTNTDTQYF
>-|TRBJ2-7|-|TRBV20-1
TGCAGTCCCACAGAGGGCGGGGAGCAGTACTTC
CSPTEGGEQYF
>-|TRBJ2-5|TRBD2|TRBV10-3
TGTGCCATCAGTGAGCCGGGACGGGGGGTCGGAGAGACCCAGTACTTC
CAISEPGRGVGETQYF
>-|TRBJ2-1|TRBD1|TRBV6-1
TGTGCCAGCAGTGAGGGCAGGGGGTCCTACAATGAGCAGTTCTTC
CASSEGRGSYNEQFF
>-|TRBJ2-3|TRBD2|TRBV5-1
TGCGCCAGCGACGGCGGGGGAGGGTACACAGATACGCAGTATTTT
CASDGGGGYTDTQYF
>-|TRBJ1-2|-|TRBV28
TGTGCCAGCATTACCGCCGGGAGTGGAAGGACCTATGGCTACACCTTC
CASITAGSGRTYGYTF
>-|TRBJ2-2|TRBD2|TRBV2
TGTGCCAGCAGTTTAGCGGGAGGCACCGGGGAGCTGTTTTTT
CASSLAGGTGELFF
>-|TRBJ2-7|TRBD1|TRBV18
TGTGCCAGCTCACCACCGGGACAGTCCTACGAGCAGTACTTC
CASSPPGQSYEQYF
>-|TRBJ2-1|-|TRBV28
TGTGCCAGCAGTGGGGGGAGACAGAATGAGCAGTTCTTC
CASSGGRQNEQFF